The rows below give T cell receptor beta chains drawn from one sample of a study of T cell responses to AZD1222 COVID-19 vaccine. Measured with immunoSEQ multiplex PCR; TCRdb has only the in-frame clones, and not every one. The repertoire holds 100,000 to 120,000 clones, with roughly nine tenths as singletons. This specimen was peripheral blood, taken on day 0 of MenACWY control vaccination. The receptors originated from an adult in good health. The CDR3 runs from the conserved cysteine through the conserved F or W. D genes are given only for firm matches. For some rows the clone size is stated as once, few or many, or as a class when expanded; others skip it.

CDR3 protein	CDR3 DNA	J gene	clone size	D gene	V gene
CASSLRGVNYGYTF	TGTGCCAGCAGCCTCAGGGGTGTTAACTATGGCTACACCTTC	TRBJ1-2	.	.	TRBV3-1/TRBV3-2
CASSFNSNQPQHF	TGTGCCAGCAGTTTCAATAGCAATCAGCCCCAGCATTTT	TRBJ1-5	.	.	TRBV12-3/TRBV12-4
CASSLVLPTLSPLHF	TGTGCCAGCAGCTTAGTCCTCCCTACCCTTTCACCCCTCCACTTT	TRBJ1-6	few	.	TRBV7-2
CASSLGPKGTGAGEQFF	TGTGCCAGCAGCCTCGGTCCCAAGGGGACAGGGGCGGGGGAGCAGTTCTTC	TRBJ2-1	.	TRBD1	TRBV5-6
CASSFRSTGKNIQYF	TGTGCCAGCAGCTTCCGTTCAACAGGCAAAAACATTCAGTACTTC	TRBJ2-4	.	.	TRBV11-2
CASSFQGVSTDTQYF	TGCGCCAGCAGCTTTCAGGGAGTGAGCACAGATACGCAGTATTTT	TRBJ2-3	once	.	TRBV5-1
CASSRGVMNTEAFF	TGCGCCAGCAGCAGGGGGGTGATGAACACTGAAGCTTTCTTT	TRBJ1-1	.	.	TRBV5-1
CASSLDREGWFYEQYF	TGTGCCAGCAGCTTAGACAGGGAAGGTTGGTTCTACGAGCAGTACTTC	TRBJ2-7	.	TRBD1	TRBV5-6
CASSGKGDRQSLWHEQYF	TGTGCCAGCAGCGGAAAGGGGGACAGACAGAGTCTTTGGCACGAGCAGTACTTC	TRBJ2-7	.	TRBD1	TRBV9
CASSLAGAGGSYNEQFF	TGTGCCAGCAGCTTAGCGGGGGCAGGGGGCTCTTACAATGAGCAGTTCTTC	TRBJ2-1	.	TRBD1	TRBV7-6
CASSVGTGGTEAFF	TGTGCCAGCAGCGTAGGGACAGGGGGGACTGAAGCTTTCTTT	TRBJ1-1	.	TRBD1	TRBV9
CASSHHGVDYGYTF	TGTGCCAGCAGCCATCATGGGGTAGACTATGGCTACACCTTC	TRBJ1-2	.	.	TRBV3-1/TRBV3-2
CASSNTAGTGTGEQYF	TGTGCCAGCAGCAATACCGCCGGGACAGGGACAGGGGAGCAGTACTTC	TRBJ2-7	.	TRBD1	TRBV7-6
CASSLGSSGARDTQYF	TGTGCCAGCAGTTTAGGATCGTCCGGGGCTCGGGATACGCAGTATTTT	TRBJ2-3	.	.	TRBV28
CASSVERDSPLHF	TGTGCCAGCAGCGTAGAGAGGGACTCACCCCTCCACTTT	TRBJ1-6	.	.	TRBV9
CASSYSNSLNTEAFF	TGTGCCAGCAGTTACTCGAACAGTTTGAACACTGAAGCTTTCTTT	TRBJ1-1	few	.	TRBV6-5
CASSSTGGQPQHF	TGTGCCAGCAGCTCGACAGGGGGCCAGCCCCAGCATTTT	TRBJ1-5	.	TRBD1	TRBV7-2
CASSQDEGGNTEAFF	TGCGCCAGCAGCCAAGATGAGGGGGGGAACACTGAAGCTTTCTTT	TRBJ1-1	.	.	TRBV4-1
CASSLSGHGELFF	TGTGCCAGCAGTTTATCGGGACACGGGGAGCTGTTTTTT	TRBJ2-2	.	.	TRBV28
CASSGRVRNEAFF	TGTGCCAGCAGCGGCAGGGTTCGAAACGAAGCTTTCTTT	TRBJ1-1	few	.	TRBV11-2
CASSPGGTGNTIYF	TGTGCCAGCTCACCGGGAGGGACTGGAAACACCATATATTTT	TRBJ1-3	.	.	TRBV18
CASRYSTVSYEQYF	TGTGCCAGCAGATACTCAACGGTCTCCTACGAGCAGTACTTC	TRBJ2-7	.	.	TRBV27
CASSLPDRVTGELFF	TGTGCCAGCAGTTTACCCGACAGGGTCACCGGGGAGCTGTTTTTT	TRBJ2-2	.	TRBD1	TRBV28
CASSELDTQYF	TGTGCCAGCAGTGAATTGGATACGCAGTATTTT	TRBJ2-3	.	.	TRBV6-1